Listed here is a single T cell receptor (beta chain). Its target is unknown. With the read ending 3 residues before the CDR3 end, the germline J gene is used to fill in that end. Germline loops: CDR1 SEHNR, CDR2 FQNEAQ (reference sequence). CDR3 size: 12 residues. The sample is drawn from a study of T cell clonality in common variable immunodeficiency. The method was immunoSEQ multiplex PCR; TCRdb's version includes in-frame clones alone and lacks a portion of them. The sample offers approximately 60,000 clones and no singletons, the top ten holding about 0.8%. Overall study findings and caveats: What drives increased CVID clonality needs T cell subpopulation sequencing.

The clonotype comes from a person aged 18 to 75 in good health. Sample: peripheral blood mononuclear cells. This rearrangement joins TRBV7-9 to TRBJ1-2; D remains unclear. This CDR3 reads CASSLEADGYTF. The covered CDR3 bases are TGTGCCAGCAGCTTAGAAGCGGACGGC.